Following are 31 T cell receptor beta chains from one sample sequenced in a study of OX40 agonist ivuxolimab in advanced cancers. Here immunoSEQ multiplex PCR was the method, and the copy in TCRdb shows in-frame clones only, minus some. The table shows more than 60,000 clones, with about 88% occurring only once. The source was CD4+ or CD8+ T cells sorted from blood, collected in a trial of the OX40 agonist ivuxolimab. The receptor source for this set is an adult with an advanced solid tumor such as melanoma, head and neck, liver or kidney cancer.

The V call is TRBV7-6, the J call TRBJ2-1; possibly TRBD1 for D (5 bases). CDR3 length equals 16 residues. Looked up from germline, CDR1 is SGHVS and CDR2 is FNYEAQ. V was cut by 4 bases and J by 2 bases, with 15 bases left in between. The CDR3 is CASSWEDSLAYNEQFF. The CDR3 DNA is TGTGCCAGCAGCTGGGAAGACAGCTTAGCCTACAATGAGCAGTTCTTC.

V usage is TRBV6-1 and J usage is TRBJ2-7; D is ambiguous. Between the trimmed V and J ends, which lost 5 bases and 4 bases, there was a span of 12 bases. CDR1 MNHNS and CDR2 SASEGT come from the germline V gene. The CDR3 length is 13 residues. CDR3 sequence: CASSNPSTYEQYF. CDR3 DNA sequence: TGTGCCAGCAGTAACCCTTCTACGTACGAGCAGTACTTC.

This clone was detected only a few times. The V gene is TRBV5-4, the J gene TRBJ2-6, with D uncertain. With 0 bases removed from V and 0 bases from J, the gap between germline ends came to 10 bases. The CDR3 is made up of 17 amino acids. From germline, CDR1 is SGHNT and CDR2 YYREEE (reference sequence). This CDR3 reads CASSLDFVGSGANVLTF. CDR3 bases: TGTGCCAGCAGCTTGGATTTTGTCGGCTCTGGGGCCAACGTCCTGACTTTC.

The J gene is TRBJ1-4, the V gene TRBV7-2; D is unresolved. The V gene's germline CDR1 is SGHTA and CDR2 FQGNSA. The CDR3 length is 14 residues. V shed 3 bases and J shed 2 bases, with 7 bases lying between them. The CDR3 reads CASSFGTTNEKLFF. The DNA for the CDR3 is TGTGCCAGCAGCTTTGGTACGACTAATGAAAAACTGTTTTTT.

The chain employs TRBV5-1 and TRBJ1-4; TRBD1 agrees at 11 bases. Per the germline V gene, CDR1 is SGHRS and CDR2 is YFSETQ. CDR3 size: 16 residues. With 1 base clipped from V and 7 bases from J, the junction kept 6 bases outside the gene matches. The CDR3 nucleotides are TGCGCCAGCAGCTTGCCCGTTGGACAGGGGGCTGAAAAACTGTTTTTT. Amino acid sequence: CASSLPVGQGAEKLFF. Full variable domain (rest looked up from reference TRBV5-1 and TRBJ1-4): KAGVTQTPRYLIKTRGQQVTLSCSPISGHRSVSWYQQTPGQGLQFLFEYFSETQRNKGNFPGRFSGRQFSNSRSEMNVSTLELGDSALYLCASSLPVGQGAEKLFFGSGTQLSVL.

The rearrangement joins TRBV19 to TRBJ1-4; 12 bases are a match to TRBD1. CDR1 is LNHDA and CDR2 is SQIVND in the germline V gene (reference sequence). The CDR3 loop spans 16 amino acids. Germline trimming cut 5 bases from V and 5 bases from J; bases unmatched to any gene: 6. CDR3 loop: CASSAGTGGANEKLFF. In DNA, the CDR3 is TGTGCCAGTAGTGCCGGGACAGGGGGCGCGAATGAAAAACTGTTTTTT.

In its sample, this clone was seen a few times. The chain recombines TRBV7-8 with TRBJ1-1, with 7 bases lining up with TRBD1. The CDR3 runs to 13 residues. V dropped 5 bases and J dropped 6; count of bases not matched to a gene: 6. Germline CDR1 is SGHVS and CDR2 is FQNEAQ. CDR3 in DNA: TGTGCCAGCAGCATAGACAGGGCCCCTGAAGCTTTCTTT. Translating gives CASSIDRAPEAFF.

This clone was picked up one time. The genes are TRBV7-9 and TRBJ1-1; TRBD1 matches at 7 bases. Germline V gene data show CDR1 as SEHNR and CDR2 as FQNEAQ (reference sequence). The V and J ends lost 8 bases and 0 bases, in that order; junction bases with no gene match: 9. This CDR3 has 15 amino acids. CDR3 sequence reads: CASVFGDSLNTEAFF. The CDR3 nucleotides read TGTGCCAGCGTTTTCGGGGACAGCTTGAACACTGAAGCTTTCTTT.

The rearrangement links TRBV28 to TRBJ2-1; tentatively, D is TRBD2 (6 bases). This CDR3 comprises 15 residues. V was cut by 6 bases and J by 2 bases, with 14 bases left in between. The germline V gene has CDR1 MDHEN and CDR2 SYDVKM. The CDR3 DNA sequence: TGTGCCAGCAGCCACCCGGGGGTTACCTACAATGAGCAGTTCTTC. Its protein is CASSHPGVTYNEQFF.

V and J are TRBV4-3 and TRBJ1-4, with 8 positions matching TRBD1. Per the germline V gene, CDR1 is LGHNA and CDR2 is YSLEER. The length of the CDR3 is 16 residues. With 0 bases clipped from V and 8 bases from J, the junction kept 8 bases outside the gene matches. The DNA of the CDR3 is TGCGCCAGCAGCCAAGACCCTCAGGGGGCAGGGGAAAAACTGTTTTTT. Translated: CASSQDPQGAGEKLFF.

The rearrangement links TRBV29-1 to TRBJ2-1, with 8 nucleotides matching TRBD2. Trimming cost V 6 bases and J 15 bases; bases outside gene matches: 16. CDR3 length: 13 amino acids. Per germline, CDR1 SQVTM and CDR2 ANQGSEA. CDR3 loop: CSVSKNEGLDVFF. For the CDR3, the DNA is TGCAGCGTGAGCAAGAACGAGGGACTAGATGTGTTCTTC.

The gene calls are TRBV7-2 and TRBJ2-3; the match to TRBD1 covers 7 bases. V dropped 5 bases and J dropped 0; count of bases not matched to a gene: 5. The CDR3 is 15 residues long. The V gene's germline CDR1 is SGHTA and CDR2 FQGNSA. The CDR3: CASSQQGSSTDTQYF. CDR3 nucleotide sequence: TGTGCCAGCAGCCAACAGGGGTCTAGCACAGATACGCAGTATTTT.

The chain links TRBV18 to TRBJ1-1, with TRBD1 identical over 7 bases. Germline V gene lookup returns CDR1 KGHSH and CDR2 LQKENI. The J segment lost 5 bases and the V segment lost 4 bases, leaving 7 bases of the junction unmatched. The CDR3 spans 14 residues. The CDR3 bases are TGTGCCAGCTCACGTGCACAGGGGCAAACTGAAGCTTTCTTT. It yields the protein CASSRAQGQTEAFF.

The CDR3 sequence: CASSSYGQGLVDEQFF. DNA of the CDR3: TGTGCCAGCAGCAGCTACGGACAGGGGCTAGTCGATGAGCAGTTCTTC. The chain carries TRBV7-3 and TRBJ2-1; 9 nucleotides agree with TRBD1. Germline assignment: CDR1 SGHTA and CDR2 FQGTGA. This CDR3 has 16 residues. J was trimmed by 8 bases and V by 5 bases; bases with no gene match: 13.

Here the CDR3 reads CAWSVFATGGSGEQYF. The CDR3 DNA is TGTGCCTGGAGTGTTTTCGCGACAGGGGGATCGGGCGAGCAGTACTTC. V is TRBV30 and J is TRBJ2-7; TRBD1 matches 9 bases. CDR3 size: 16 residues. Germline trimming cut 0 bases from V and 6 bases from J; bases unmatched to any gene: 12. The germline V gene encodes CDR1 GTSNPN and CDR2 SVGIG (reference sequence).

This sequence joins TRBV5-4 and TRBJ2-3; 8 bases match TRBD1. Germline trimming cut 2 bases from V and 1 base from J; bases unmatched to any gene: 6. Germline CDR1 SGHNT, CDR2 YYREEE (reference sequence). This CDR3 is built from 16 residues. The CDR3 sequence: CASSFEQGEGTDTQYF. CDR3 nucleotide sequence: TGTGCCAGCAGCTTCGAACAGGGGGAGGGCACAGATACGCAGTATTTT.

This rearrangement joins TRBV7-9 to TRBJ2-3; 7 bases match TRBD2. CDR3 length: 14 amino acids. Losses at the gene ends were 3 bases for V and 6 bases for J; bases not matched to a gene: 6. Per germline, CDR1 SEHNR and CDR2 FQNEAQ (reference sequence). CDR3 coding DNA: TGTGCCAGCAGCTTGGCGGGAGTATCGGATACGCAGTATTTT. It specifies CASSLAGVSDTQYF. The complete variable domain, with remaining parts taken from reference TRBV7-9 and TRBJ2-3, reads DTGVSQNPRHKITKRGQNVTFRCDPISEHNRLYWYRQTLGQGPEFLTYFQNEAQLEKSRLLSDRFSAERPKGSFSTLEIQRTEQGDSAMYLCASSLAGVSDTQYFGPGTRLTVL.

The chain links TRBV29-1 to TRBJ2-2; TRBD2 agrees at 7 bases. CDR1 and CDR2 from the germline V gene are SQVTM and ANQGSEA. After removal of 1 base from V and 6 bases from J, the junction contained 14 bases not matched to a gene. CDR3 length: 17 amino acids. The CDR3 region has the DNA TGCAGCGTTGAAGGGCCGAGGGAGCGGGGACGGTCCGGGGAGCTGTTTTTT. Translation: CSVEGPRERGRSGELFF.

The gene calls are TRBV7-3 and TRBJ2-2; D is unclear. The CDR3 loop spans 12 amino acids. Trimming stripped 5 bases from V and 0 bases from J, with 1 base between. Germline V gives CDR1 SGHTA, CDR2 FQGTGA. The CDR3 loop is CASSANTGELFF. The CDR3 nucleotides are TGTGCCAGCAGCGCGAACACCGGGGAGCTGTTTTTT.

The chain links TRBV10-3 to TRBJ1-5; 8 nucleotides match TRBD1. The V segment lost 2 bases and the J segment 2 bases; nucleotides outside the gene matches: 5. The CDR3 runs to 16 residues. The V gene's germline CDR1 is ENHRY and CDR2 SYGVKD. CDR3 region: CAISEVPGGGNQPQHF. In nucleotides, the CDR3 is TGTGCCATCAGTGAGGTGCCAGGGGGCGGCAATCAGCCCCAGCATTTT.

The chain joins TRBV30 to TRBJ1-5; D may be TRBD1 (5 bases). Germline V gene data show CDR1 as GTSNPN and CDR2 as SVGIG (reference sequence). The CDR3 length is 13 residues. Trimming removed 0 bases from V and 4 bases from J, with 7 bases in between. The CDR3 loop reads CAWSVDSNQPQHF. The CDR3 DNA reads as TGTGCCTGGAGTGTAGACAGTAATCAGCCCCAGCATTTT.

The chain combines TRBV27 with TRBJ2-5; no firm D call. Trimming removed 11 bases at V and 3 bases at J, with 4 bases between. This CDR3 spans 9 amino acids. CDR1 MNHEY and CDR2 SMNVEV come from the germline V gene (reference sequence). The CDR3 DNA is TGTGCCGGAAAAGAGACCCAGTACTTC. Translating it yields CAGKETQYF.

This clone appeared a few times. The rearrangement joins TRBV29-1 to TRBJ2-3, with 9 bases matching TRBD2. V trimming: 7 bases; J trimming: 0 bases; junction bases outside the gene matches: 5. From germline, CDR1 is SQVTM and CDR2 ANQGSEA. This CDR3 region has 14 residues. DNA for the CDR3: TGCAGCGCCGAAACTAGCGGGAGCACAGATACGCAGTATTTT. Protein: CSAETSGSTDTQYF.

The V call is TRBV4-1, the J call TRBJ2-5; D could derive from TRBD1 or TRBD2 (5 bases each). CDR1 and CDR2 from the germline V gene are MGHRA and YSYEKL. With 0 bases removed from V and 5 bases from J, the gap between germline ends came to 13 bases. This CDR3 is 15 amino acids long. CDR3 sequence reads: CASSQDRDGEETQYF. The CDR3 DNA is TGCGCCAGCAGCCAAGATAGGGACGGCGAGGAGACCCAGTACTTC.

The J gene is TRBJ2-3, the V gene TRBV11-3; unclear D gene. From germline, CDR1 is SGHNT and CDR2 YENEEA. The length of the CDR3 is 12 residues. Between the trimmed V and J ends, which lost 3 bases and 6 bases, there was a span of 7 bases. CDR3 DNA sequence: TGTGCCAGCAGCTTTCTCGGGGATACGCAGTATTTT. Amino acids: CASSFLGDTQYF.

This clone came up once. This sequence joins TRBV27 and TRBJ1-6; 8 bases map to TRBD1. Germline V gene sequence: CDR1 MNHEY, CDR2 SMNVEV (reference sequence). The V segment lost 9 bases and the J segment 10 bases; nucleotides outside the gene matches: 11. The CDR3 contains 14 residues. The CDR3: CASRQGNMGSPLHF. In DNA form, the CDR3 reads TGTGCCAGTCGACAGGGGAACATGGGGTCACCCCTCCACTTT.

This chain connects TRBV18 to TRBJ1-1; 7 nucleotides line up with TRBD1. This CDR3 comprises 15 residues. V shed 3 bases and J 5 bases; nucleotides not matched to a gene: 9. Germline V gene data show CDR1 as KGHSH and CDR2 as LQKENI. Here the CDR3 DNA reads TGTGCCAGCTCACCCCGAACAGGGGTAGATACTGAAGCTTTCTTT. Protein product: CASSPRTGVDTEAFF.

V usage is TRBV7-2 and J usage is TRBJ2-5, with D unclear. Germline-derived CDR1 and CDR2 are SGHTA and FQGNSA. Between the trimmed V and J ends, which lost 4 bases and 5 bases, there was a span of 8 bases. This CDR3 is 12 amino acids long. The CDR3, as DNA: TGTGCCAGCAGCTCGTTCGGCGAGACCCAGTACTTC. This encodes CASSSFGETQYF.

This rearrangement joins TRBV18 to TRBJ2-7, with a tentative D call TRBD2 (5 bases). The V end was cut by 0 bases, the J end by 2 bases, with 11 bases between. The CDR3 has 15 amino acids. Per germline, CDR1 KGHSH and CDR2 LQKENI. CDR3 sequence reads: CASSPPAAATYEQYF. The CDR3 bases are TGTGCCAGCTCACCACCCGCAGCGGCAACCTACGAGCAGTACTTC.

The CDR3 reads CASSTGPSAEAFF. DNA of the CDR3: TGTGCCAGCAGCACCGGGCCTAGCGCTGAAGCTTTCTTT. V usage is TRBV7-3 and J usage is TRBJ1-1; D remains unclear. The length of the CDR3 is 13 residues. V was trimmed by 5 bases and J by 6 bases, leaving 13 bases between them. Germline V gene sequence: CDR1 SGHTA, CDR2 FQGTGA.

This chain connects TRBV6-1 to TRBJ2-1; 10 nucleotides align to TRBD2. Germline V gives CDR1 MNHNS, CDR2 SASEGT. This CDR3 region has 18 residues. Trimming removed 4 bases from V and 6 bases from J; junction bases left unmatched: 15. The CDR3 coding sequence is TGTGCCAGCAGTGCTATCAGAGCAGCGGGGGGGCGCGGCAATGAGCAGTTCTTC. This codes for CASSAIRAAGGRGNEQFF.